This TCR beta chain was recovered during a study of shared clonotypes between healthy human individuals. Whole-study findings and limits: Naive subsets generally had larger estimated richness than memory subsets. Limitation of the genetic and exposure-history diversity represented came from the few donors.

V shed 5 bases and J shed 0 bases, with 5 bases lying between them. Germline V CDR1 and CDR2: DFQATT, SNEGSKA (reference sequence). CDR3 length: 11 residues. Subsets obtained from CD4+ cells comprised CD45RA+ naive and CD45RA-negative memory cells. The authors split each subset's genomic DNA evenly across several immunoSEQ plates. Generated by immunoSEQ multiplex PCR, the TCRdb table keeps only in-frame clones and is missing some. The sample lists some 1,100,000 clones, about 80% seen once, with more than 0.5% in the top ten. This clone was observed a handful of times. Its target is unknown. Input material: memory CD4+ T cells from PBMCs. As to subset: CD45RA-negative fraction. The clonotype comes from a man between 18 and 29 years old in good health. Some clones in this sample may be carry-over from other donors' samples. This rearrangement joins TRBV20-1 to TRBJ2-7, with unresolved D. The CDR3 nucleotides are TGCAGTGCTTCCGCCTCCTACGAGCAGTACTTC. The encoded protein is CSASASYEQYF.